A selection of T cell receptor beta chains follows, all from one sample in a study of T cell responses to AZD1222 COVID-19 vaccine. Generated by immunoSEQ multiplex PCR, the TCRdb table keeps only in-frame clones and is missing some. The table shows 150,000 to 200,000 clones, with approximately 90% occurring only once. Sequences were derived from peripheral blood, sampled on day 0 of AZD1222 vaccination. These receptors were obtained from an adult in good health. The CDR3 runs from the conserved cysteine through the conserved F or W. D genes are given only for firm matches. Size is stated for part of the rows, as once, few or many counts, or as a class when the clone is expanded.

V gene	clone size	D gene	CDR3 length	J gene	CDR3 DNA	CDR3 protein
TRBV7-2	.	.	16	TRBJ2-2	TGTGCCAGCAGCTTAGTAGGGCCCCCGGGGACCGGGGAGCTGTTTTTT	CASSLVGPPGTGELFF
TRBV7-9	.	TRBD1	14	TRBJ1-5	TGTGCCAGCAGCTCGGGGCAGGGGGTTGAGCCCCAGCATTTT	CASSSGQGVEPQHF
TRBV2	.	.	14	TRBJ2-7	TGTGCCAGCAGTGGCCGGGGGAAGCCCTACGAGCAGTACTTC	CASSGRGKPYEQYF
TRBV6-5	.	TRBD1	15	TRBJ2-3	TGTGCCAGCATCAAGGACAGGGGGGTTACAGATACGCAGTATTTT	CASIKDRGVTDTQYF
TRBV5-8	.	.	11	TRBJ2-7	TGTGCCAGCAGTTCTCCGGGTGAGCAGTACTTC	CASSSPGEQYF
TRBV5-4	.	TRBD1	15	TRBJ2-2	TGTGCCAGCAGGCCCGACAGGGGTGGCACCGGGGAGCTGTTTTTT	CASRPDRGGTGELFF
TRBV7-9	.	.	13	TRBJ1-1	TGTGCCAGCAGCTTAGTGGGACCGAGTGAAGCTTTCTTT	CASSLVGPSEAFF
TRBV10-3	.	TRBD1	15	TRBJ2-1	TGTGCCATCAGTGAGACCGGGACAGGGGCGGTTAAACAGTTCTTC	CAISETGTGAVKQFF
TRBV5-1	.	TRBD2	15	TRBJ2-7	TGCGCCAGCAGCTTGGCGGGCGGGGGGTCCAAGGAGCAGTACTTC	CASSLAGGGSKEQYF
TRBV20-1	.	.	10	TRBJ1-2	TGCAGTGCTAGAGACACTAGCTACACCTTC	CSARDTSYTF
TRBV18	.	TRBD1	14	TRBJ2-7	TGTGCCAGCTCCGATGGACAGGGGTCCTACGAGCAGTACTTC	CASSDGQGSYEQYF
TRBV7-2	.	TRBD1	14	TRBJ1-5	TGTGCCAGCAGCTGGGACAGGGGGCCTCAGCCCCAGCATTTT	CASSWDRGPQPQHF
TRBV18	.	.	13	TRBJ1-5	TGTGCCAGCTCAGGAGACATGAATCAGCCCCAGCATTTT	CASSGDMNQPQHF
TRBV6-5	few	TRBD1	14	TRBJ1-4	TGTGCCAGCAGGCCTCAGGGGGCAGGTGAAAAACTGTTTTTT	CASRPQGAGEKLFF
TRBV19	.	.	17	TRBJ2-7	TGTGCCAGTAAGCCGGGGACCACTCCACTACGGGCCTCCGAGCAGTACTTC	CASKPGTTPLRASEQYF
TRBV7-2	.	TRBD1	14	TRBJ2-7	TGTGCCAGCAGCCCAAACAGGGGGCGCCACGAGCAGTACTTC	CASSPNRGRHEQYF
TRBV9	.	.	11	TRBJ1-1	TGTGCCAGCAGCGGGCGAGGTGAAGCTTTCTTT	CASSGRGEAFF
TRBV2	.	.	15	TRBJ1-1	TGTGCCAGCAGGGGGAGGGCAGGAATGAACACTGAAGCTTTCTTT	CASRGRAGMNTEAFF
TRBV29-1	.	TRBD1	17	TRBJ1-2	TGCAGCGTTGCTTGGCGAGACAGGGGGCCCCTTAACTATGGCTACACCTTC	CSVAWRDRGPLNYGYTF
TRBV18	.	.	14	TRBJ1-4	TGTGCCAGCTCATCGACAGCTCCCAATGAAAAACTGTTTTTT	CASSSTAPNEKLFF
TRBV9	.	TRBD2	15	TRBJ2-7	TGTGCCAGCAGCCGTAGCGGGGGGGCCCCTACCGAGCAGTACTTC	CASSRSGGAPTEQYF
TRBV9	.	TRBD1	13	TRBJ1-1	TGTGCCAGCAGCGTACAGGGGGCCACTGAAGCTTTCTTT	CASSVQGATEAFF
TRBV7-2	.	TRBD1	16	TRBJ1-3	TGTGCCAGCAGCTCGGGACAGGCGGACTCTGGAAACACCATATATTTT	CASSSGQADSGNTIYF
TRBV13	.	TRBD1	14	TRBJ1-1	TGTGCCAGCAGCAAAGGACAGGGGGCGACTGAAGCTTTCTTT	CASSKGQGATEAFF
TRBV5-4	.	.	15	TRBJ1-4	TGTGCCAGCAGCTTGGGAGCCCCTGAGGGGGAAAAACTGTTTTTT	CASSLGAPEGEKLFF
TRBV4-3	.	.	15	TRBJ1-5	TGCGCCAGCAGCCTGAGCAGGGGCCTTAATCAGCCCCAGCATTTT	CASSLSRGLNQPQHF
TRBV19	.	TRBD1	14	TRBJ2-7	TGTGCCAGTAAAGATACGACAGGGTCGTACGAGCAGTACTTC	CASKDTTGSYEQYF
TRBV5-6	.	TRBD1	15	TRBJ2-7	TGTGCCAGCAGCTATTCCGGGACAGCGTACTACGAGCAGTACTTC	CASSYSGTAYYEQYF
TRBV14	.	TRBD2	14	TRBJ2-7	TGTGCCAGCAGCCAAGATGCGGGAGCCTACGAGCAGTACTTC	CASSQDAGAYEQYF
TRBV9	.	.	16	TRBJ2-3	TGTGCCAGCAGCGAGAATCCCTGGGGTAGCACAGATACGCAGTATTTT	CASSENPWGSTDTQYF
TRBV5-1	.	TRBD1	16	TRBJ1-6	TGCGCCAGCAGCTTGGCCGGACAGGGCTATAATTCACCCCTCCACTTT	CASSLAGQGYNSPLHF
TRBV27	.	.	19	TRBJ2-6	TGTGCCAGCAGTCTTTCTCACCGGGACCTGTTCTCTGGGGCCAACGTCCTGACTTTC	CASSLSHRDLFSGANVLTF
TRBV20-1	.	.	13	TRBJ2-7	TGCAGTGCTAGTCTCTCTAGCTCCTACGAGCAGTACTTC	CSASLSSSYEQYF
TRBV24-1	.	.	16	TRBJ2-1	TGTGCCACCAGTGAGACCGGGACTCAAAATTACAATGAGCAGTTCTTC	CATSETGTQNYNEQFF
TRBV6-6	.	.	15	TRBJ1-2	TGTGCCAGCAGTTACTCGGCCGTCACCCCAGGGGGCTACACCTTC	CASSYSAVTPGGYTF
TRBV5-1	.	.	13	TRBJ2-5	TGCGCCAGCAGCTTGTGGGAGGAAGAGACCCAGTACTTC	CASSLWEEETQYF
TRBV5-1	few	.	14	TRBJ2-7	TGCGCCAGCAGCTTCCAGACAGGCGACTACGAGCAGTACTTC	CASSFQTGDYEQYF
TRBV6-4	.	.	17	TRBJ1-3	TGTGCCAGCAGTGACAGGTCAATCCCTAAATCTGGAAACACCATATATTTT	CASSDRSIPKSGNTIYF
TRBV30	few	.	14	TRBJ2-7	TGTGCCTCCCAAGGGGACTTGACGGCCTACGAGCAGTACTTC	CASQGDLTAYEQYF
TRBV4-2	.	.	16	TRBJ2-6	TGTGCCAGCAGCCAAGAATCAGTCTCTGGGGCCAACGTCCTGACTTTC	CASSQESVSGANVLTF
TRBV5-6	.	TRBD1	15	TRBJ2-7	TGTGCCAGCAGCCAAACAGGGGGTCCTTCCTACGAGCAGTACTTC	CASSQTGGPSYEQYF
TRBV6-1	.	.	13	TRBJ2-7	TGTGCCAGCAGTACTTCAAATACCTACGAGCAGTACTTC	CASSTSNTYEQYF
TRBV6-2/TRBV6-3	.	TRBD1	16	TRBJ2-7	TGTGCCAGCAGTTTTGGGGCGGACAGGACCTCCTACGAGCAGTACTTC	CASSFGADRTSYEQYF
TRBV12-5	.	TRBD1	14	TRBJ1-1	TGTGCTAGTGGAGCGGGACAGACTAACACTGAAGCTTTCTTT	CASGAGQTNTEAFF
TRBV5-4	.	.	19	TRBJ2-6	TGTGCCAGCAGCTTTTATCTCCCGGCAGGAGCCTCTGGGGCCAACGTCCTGACTTTC	CASSFYLPAGASGANVLTF
TRBV3-1/TRBV3-2	.	.	12	TRBJ2-7	TGTGCCAGCAGCCAAGGCTCCTACGAGCAGTACTTC	CASSQGSYEQYF